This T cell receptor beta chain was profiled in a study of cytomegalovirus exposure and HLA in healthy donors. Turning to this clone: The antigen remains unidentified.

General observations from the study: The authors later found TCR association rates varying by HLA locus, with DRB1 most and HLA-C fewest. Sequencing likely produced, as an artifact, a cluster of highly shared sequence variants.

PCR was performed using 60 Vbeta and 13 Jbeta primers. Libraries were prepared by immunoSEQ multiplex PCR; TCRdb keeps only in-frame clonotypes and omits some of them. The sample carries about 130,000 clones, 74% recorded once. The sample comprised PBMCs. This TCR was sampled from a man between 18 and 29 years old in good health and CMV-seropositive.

CDR3 coding DNA: TGTGCCAGCAGGCCCACAGGATCAGGGACCTACGAGCAGTACTTC. Translation gives CASRPTGSGTYEQYF. The chain is built from TRBV27 and TRBJ2-7, with D maybe TRBD1 (5 bases). The CDR3 extends over 15 amino acids. The germline V gene encodes CDR1 MNHEY and CDR2 SMNVEV (reference sequence). V dropped 6 bases and J dropped 2 bases, with 17 bases sitting between them.